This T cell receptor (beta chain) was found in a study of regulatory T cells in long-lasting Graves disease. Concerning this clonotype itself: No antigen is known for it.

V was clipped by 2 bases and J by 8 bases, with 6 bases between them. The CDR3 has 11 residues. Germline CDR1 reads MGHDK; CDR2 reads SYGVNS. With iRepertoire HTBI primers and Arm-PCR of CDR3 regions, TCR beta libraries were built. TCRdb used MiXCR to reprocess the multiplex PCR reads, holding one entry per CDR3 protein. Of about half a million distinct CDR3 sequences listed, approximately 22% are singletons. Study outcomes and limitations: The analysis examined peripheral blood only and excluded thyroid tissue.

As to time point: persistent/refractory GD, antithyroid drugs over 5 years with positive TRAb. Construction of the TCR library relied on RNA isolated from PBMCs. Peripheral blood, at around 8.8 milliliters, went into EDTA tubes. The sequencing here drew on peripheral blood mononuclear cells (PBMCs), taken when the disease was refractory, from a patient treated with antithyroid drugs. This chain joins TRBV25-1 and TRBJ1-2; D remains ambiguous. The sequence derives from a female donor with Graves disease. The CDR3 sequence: CASSEGVGYTF. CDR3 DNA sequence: TGTGCCAGCAGTGAAGGGGTGGGCTACACCTTC.